These T cell receptor beta chains were read from a single sample in a study of blood T cell repertoires in COVID-19. Here immunoSEQ multiplex PCR was the method, and the copy in TCRdb shows in-frame clones only, minus some. Of 80,000 to 90,000 clones detected, roughly four fifths appear once; the ten largest clones hold approximately 1.2%. Sequenced: peripheral blood. The receptors here all came from a woman of 80 years or more with acute or convalescent COVID-19. The CDR3 runs from the conserved cysteine through the conserved F or W. The order of the fields is clone size, D gene, J gene, V gene, CDR3 DNA, CDR3 protein. D genes are given only for firm matches. The size entry is marked missing in some rows and otherwise reads once, few, many or a size class.

clone_size: few; d_call: NA; j_call: TRBJ1-3; v_call: TRBV25-1; cdr3_nt: TGTGCCAGCAGAGAAACAGGGATTGGAAACACCATATATTTT; cdr3_aa: CASRETGIGNTIYF
clone_size: NA; d_call: TRBD2; j_call: TRBJ2-5; v_call: TRBV3-1/TRBV3-2; cdr3_nt: TGTGCCAGCAGCCTTACTAGCGGGGGAATAATTTCTCGAGAGACCCAGTACTTC; cdr3_aa: CASSLTSGGIISRETQYF
clone_size: NA; d_call: NA; j_call: TRBJ2-7; v_call: TRBV7-3; cdr3_nt: TGTGCCAGCAGCTTATTTCCGGGAAGCTCCTACGAGCAGTACTTC; cdr3_aa: CASSLFPGSSYEQYF
clone_size: few; d_call: NA; j_call: TRBJ1-1; v_call: TRBV9; cdr3_nt: TGTGCCAGCAGCGTAGCTACATGGACAGCGAACACTGAAGCTTTCTTT; cdr3_aa: CASSVATWTANTEAFF
clone_size: NA; d_call: NA; j_call: TRBJ1-5; v_call: TRBV28; cdr3_nt: TGTGCCAGCAGTTCAGACTCTTCTAGCAATCAGCCCCAGCATTTT; cdr3_aa: CASSSDSSSNQPQHF
clone_size: NA; d_call: NA; j_call: TRBJ2-4; v_call: TRBV5-1; cdr3_nt: TGCGCCAGCAGCTCAACCGGGACATCACTCAACATTCAGTACTTC; cdr3_aa: CASSSTGTSLNIQYF
clone_size: NA; d_call: TRBD1; j_call: TRBJ1-5; v_call: TRBV28; cdr3_nt: TGTGCCAGCCACACCCGGGACAGAAATCAGCCCCAGCATTTT; cdr3_aa: CASHTRDRNQPQHF
clone_size: few; d_call: NA; j_call: TRBJ1-5; v_call: TRBV7-2; cdr3_nt: TGTGCCAGCAGCCGCTCCACTTTGGAGCCCCAGCATTTT; cdr3_aa: CASSRSTLEPQHF
clone_size: NA; d_call: TRBD2; j_call: TRBJ2-7; v_call: TRBV7-2; cdr3_nt: TGTGCCAGCAGCCCGGGACTAGCGGCCTACGAGCAGTACTTC; cdr3_aa: CASSPGLAAYEQYF
clone_size: NA; d_call: NA; j_call: TRBJ2-4; v_call: TRBV7-8; cdr3_nt: TGTGCCAGCAGCTTAGAACCGGAGGGTACCGTCAAAAACATTCAGTACTTC; cdr3_aa: CASSLEPEGTVKNIQYF
clone_size: once; d_call: TRBD1; j_call: TRBJ2-7; v_call: TRBV5-1; cdr3_nt: TGCGCCAGCAGCACCGGGACAGGGGCCTACGAGCAGTACTTC; cdr3_aa: CASSTGTGAYEQYF
clone_size: once; d_call: TRBD1; j_call: TRBJ1-2; v_call: TRBV25-1; cdr3_nt: TGTGCCAGCAGTGGAGGGACAGCCTATGGCTACACCTTC; cdr3_aa: CASSGGTAYGYTF
clone_size: once; d_call: TRBD2; j_call: TRBJ2-5; v_call: TRBV4-1; cdr3_nt: TGCGCCAGCAGCCAATACGGGACTAGCGGGGAAGAGACCCAGTACTTC; cdr3_aa: CASSQYGTSGEETQYF
clone_size: NA; d_call: TRBD1; j_call: TRBJ1-2; v_call: TRBV3-1/TRBV3-2; cdr3_nt: TGTGCCAGCAGCTCCGGGACAGGGGTATTAGGCTACACCTTC; cdr3_aa: CASSSGTGVLGYTF
clone_size: NA; d_call: NA; j_call: TRBJ2-2; v_call: TRBV19; cdr3_nt: TGTGCCAGTAGTCTGACCGGGATCCGGGGCACCGGGGAGCTGTTTTTT; cdr3_aa: CASSLTGIRGTGELFF
clone_size: NA; d_call: NA; j_call: TRBJ2-1; v_call: TRBV6-2/TRBV6-3; cdr3_nt: TGTGCCAGCAGCCCTGAGGGCCGGAGCTCCTACAATGAGCAGTTCTTC; cdr3_aa: CASSPEGRSSYNEQFF
clone_size: NA; d_call: NA; j_call: TRBJ1-2; v_call: TRBV19; cdr3_nt: TGTGCCAGTATCTCAAGCGGTGGCCACTATGGCTACACCTTC; cdr3_aa: CASISSGGHYGYTF
clone_size: NA; d_call: NA; j_call: TRBJ1-2; v_call: TRBV5-1; cdr3_nt: TGCGCCAGCAGCTTGGACAGCTACTATGGCTACACCTTC; cdr3_aa: CASSLDSYYGYTF
clone_size: NA; d_call: TRBD1; j_call: TRBJ1-2; v_call: TRBV5-6; cdr3_nt: TGTGCCAGCAGCACCGGGACAGGGGTAATTGGCGGCTACACCTTC; cdr3_aa: CASSTGTGVIGGYTF
clone_size: NA; d_call: NA; j_call: TRBJ2-1; v_call: TRBV6-2/TRBV6-3; cdr3_nt: TGTGCCAGCAGTTACGGGCGGGACAATGAGCAGTTCTTC; cdr3_aa: CASSYGRDNEQFF
clone_size: NA; d_call: NA; j_call: TRBJ2-7; v_call: TRBV27; cdr3_nt: TGTGCCAGCAGTTATCAGACTTCCTACGAGCAGTACTTC; cdr3_aa: CASSYQTSYEQYF
clone_size: NA; d_call: TRBD2; j_call: TRBJ2-1; v_call: TRBV28; cdr3_nt: TGTGCCAGCAGGCTCCGGGAGGATGAGCAGTTCTTC; cdr3_aa: CASRLREDEQFF
clone_size: NA; d_call: NA; j_call: TRBJ2-1; v_call: TRBV5-4; cdr3_nt: TGTGCCAGCAGCTTAGGGGGAGTCGGTAGAGAGAATGAGCAGTTCTTC; cdr3_aa: CASSLGGVGRENEQFF
clone_size: NA; d_call: NA; j_call: TRBJ1-1; v_call: TRBV28; cdr3_nt: TGTGCCAGCAGGATATCTGGGGGCGCTTATCGCACTGAAGCTTTCTTT; cdr3_aa: CASRISGGAYRTEAFF
clone_size: NA; d_call: NA; j_call: TRBJ1-1; v_call: TRBV29-1; cdr3_nt: TGCAGCGTTTGGACAGCGGAAGCTTTCTTT; cdr3_aa: CSVWTAEAFF
clone_size: NA; d_call: TRBD2; j_call: TRBJ2-5; v_call: TRBV24-1; cdr3_nt: TGTGCCACCAGTGATCCCCGTCGGGGCGGGAGAGAGACCCAGTACTTC; cdr3_aa: CATSDPRRGGRETQYF
clone_size: few; d_call: NA; j_call: TRBJ2-1; v_call: TRBV5-4; cdr3_nt: TGTGCCAGCAGCTTACCGGTTAGCCCCAATGAGCAGTTCTTC; cdr3_aa: CASSLPVSPNEQFF
clone_size: NA; d_call: TRBD1; j_call: TRBJ1-5; v_call: TRBV4-1; cdr3_nt: TGCGCCAGCAGCCAACAACAGGGGGCGGGCAATCAGCCCCAGCATTTT; cdr3_aa: CASSQQQGAGNQPQHF
clone_size: once; d_call: NA; j_call: TRBJ1-2; v_call: TRBV3-1/TRBV3-2; cdr3_nt: TGTGCCAGCAGCCAAGTACAAGTTGGCTACACCTTC; cdr3_aa: CASSQVQVGYTF
clone_size: NA; d_call: TRBD1; j_call: TRBJ1-1; v_call: TRBV3-1/TRBV3-2; cdr3_nt: TGTGCCAGCAGCCAAGTGAGCGGGACAGGAAACACTGAAGCTTTCTTT; cdr3_aa: CASSQVSGTGNTEAFF
clone_size: NA; d_call: NA; j_call: TRBJ1-1; v_call: TRBV5-1; cdr3_nt: TGCGCCAGCAAAGGGACTGAGAACACTGAAGCTTTCTTT; cdr3_aa: CASKGTENTEAFF
clone_size: NA; d_call: TRBD1; j_call: TRBJ2-5; v_call: TRBV19; cdr3_nt: TGTGCCAGTAGTATTCGGCACGAAGGGACAGGGGGCCACGAGAAGACCCAGTACTTC; cdr3_aa: CASSIRHEGTGGHEKTQYF
clone_size: NA; d_call: NA; j_call: TRBJ1-2; v_call: TRBV5-1; cdr3_nt: TGCGCCAGCAGCTTGGGGGGTTCGGGATATGGCTACACCTTC; cdr3_aa: CASSLGGSGYGYTF
clone_size: NA; d_call: NA; j_call: TRBJ2-2; v_call: TRBV5-6; cdr3_nt: TGTGCCAGCAGCTTGGGCGGGACGAACACCGGGGAGCTGTTTTTT; cdr3_aa: CASSLGGTNTGELFF